This T cell receptor (beta chain) comes out of a study of T cell changes during pregnancy in multiple sclerosis. Germline V lookup: CDR1 SGDLS, CDR2 YYNGEE. The CDR3 contains 14 residues. The ends lost 5 bases at V and 4 bases at J; junction bases unmatched: 8. Repertoires were generated with immunoSEQ multiplex PCR, while TCRdb's copy carries only in-frame clones and drops some. The sample records tens of thousands of clones, roughly nine tenths being singletons. Sequenced material: peripheral blood, taken after pregnancy. The gene calls are TRBV9 and TRBJ1-2, with 7 bases that match TRBD1. The clonotype originates from a female donor in good health, enrolled as a control in a pregnancy study. This CDR3 is CASSPRDSLYGYTF. In nucleotides, the CDR3 is TGTGCCAGCAGTCCCCGGGACAGTCTCTATGGCTACACCTTC.